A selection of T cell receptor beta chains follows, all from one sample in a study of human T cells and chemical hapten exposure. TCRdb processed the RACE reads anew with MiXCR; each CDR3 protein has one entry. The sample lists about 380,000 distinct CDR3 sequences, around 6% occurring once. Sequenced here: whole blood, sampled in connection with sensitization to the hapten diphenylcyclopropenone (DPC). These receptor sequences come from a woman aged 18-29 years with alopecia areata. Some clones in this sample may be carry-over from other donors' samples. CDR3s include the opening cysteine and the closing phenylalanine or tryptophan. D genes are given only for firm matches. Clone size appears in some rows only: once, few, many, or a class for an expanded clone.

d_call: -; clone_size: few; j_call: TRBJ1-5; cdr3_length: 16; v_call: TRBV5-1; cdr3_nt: TGCGCCAGCAGCTTGGGAGGGTCAACCGGCGCTCAGCCCCAGCATTTT; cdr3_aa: CASSLGGSTGAQPQHF
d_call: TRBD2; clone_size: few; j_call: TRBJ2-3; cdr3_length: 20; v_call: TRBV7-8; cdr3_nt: TGTGCCAGCAGCTTGCGGTCTAGCGGGGGGGCCTCCCCTAGCACAGATACGCAGTATTTT; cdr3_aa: CASSLRSSGGASPSTDTQYF
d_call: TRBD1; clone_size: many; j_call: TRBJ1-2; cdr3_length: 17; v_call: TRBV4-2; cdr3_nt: TGTGCCAGCAGCCAAGACGCCCCCGGGACAGGTAGAGATGGCTACACCTTC; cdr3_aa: CASSQDAPGTGRDGYTF
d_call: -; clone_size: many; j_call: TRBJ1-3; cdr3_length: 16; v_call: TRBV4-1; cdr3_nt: TGCGCCAGCAGCCAGAACGTGAAGTCCTCTGGAAACACCATATATTTT; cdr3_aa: CASSQNVKSSGNTIYF
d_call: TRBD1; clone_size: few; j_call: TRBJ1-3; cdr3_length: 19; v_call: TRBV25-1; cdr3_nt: TGTGCCAGCAGTGACCACGGACAGGGGGCTAAGGGGTCTGGAAACACCATATATTTT; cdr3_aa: CASSDHGQGAKGSGNTIYF
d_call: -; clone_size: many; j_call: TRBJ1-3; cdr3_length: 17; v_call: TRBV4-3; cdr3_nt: TGCGCCAGCAGCCAATACCGAGACAGGTCCTCTGGAAACACCATATATTTT; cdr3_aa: CASSQYRDRSSGNTIYF
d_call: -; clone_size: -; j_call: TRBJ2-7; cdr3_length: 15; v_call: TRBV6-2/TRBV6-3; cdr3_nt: TGTTCCAGCAGTTACTCGAAGAGAAGCAGCTACGAGCAGTACTTC; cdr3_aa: CSSSYSKRSSYEQYF
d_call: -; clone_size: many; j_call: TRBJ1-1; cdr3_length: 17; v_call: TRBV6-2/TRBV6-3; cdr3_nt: TGTGCCAGCAGTTACCCCAGTAGGAGTTTGCGAGACACTGAAGCTTTCTTT; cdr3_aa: CASSYPSRSLRDTEAFF
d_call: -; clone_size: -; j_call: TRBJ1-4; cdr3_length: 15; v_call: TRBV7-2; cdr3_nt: TGTGCCAGCAGCTTACTCGTGGGGTCTAATGAAAAACTGTTTTTT; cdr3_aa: CASSLLVGSNEKLFF
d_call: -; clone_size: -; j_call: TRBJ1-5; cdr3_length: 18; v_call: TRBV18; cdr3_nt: TGTGCCAGCTCACCACCACAGGGAGGCCCGGGGAGCAATCAGCCCCAGCATTTT; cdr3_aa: CASSPPQGGPGSNQPQHF
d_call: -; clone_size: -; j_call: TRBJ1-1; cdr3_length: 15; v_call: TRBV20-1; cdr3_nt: TGCAGTGCCTACGACAGGTCTGCCCTGAACACTGAAGCTTTCTTT; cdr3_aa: CSAYDRSALNTEAFF
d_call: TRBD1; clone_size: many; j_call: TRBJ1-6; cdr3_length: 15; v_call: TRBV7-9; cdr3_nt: TGTGCCAGCAGCTTAGGGACAGGGAATAATTCACCCCTCCACTTT; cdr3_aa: CASSLGTGNNSPLHF
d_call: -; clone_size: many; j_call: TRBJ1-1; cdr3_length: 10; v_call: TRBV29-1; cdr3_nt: TGCAGCGTTGGGTCCACTGAAGCTTTCTTT; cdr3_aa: CSVGSTEAFF
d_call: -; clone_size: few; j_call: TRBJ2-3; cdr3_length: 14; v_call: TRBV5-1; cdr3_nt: TGCGCCAGCAGCTTGGCCCCTGGCACAGATACGCAGTATTTT; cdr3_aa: CASSLAPGTDTQYF
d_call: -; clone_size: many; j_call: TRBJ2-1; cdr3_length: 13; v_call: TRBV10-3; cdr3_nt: TGTGCCATCAGTGAGTCTCTTGGGTATGAGCAGTTCTTC; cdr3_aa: CAISESLGYEQFF
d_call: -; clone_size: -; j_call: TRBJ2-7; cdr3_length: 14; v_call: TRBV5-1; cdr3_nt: TGCGCCAGCAGAGCAGTGGGATCCTCCTACGAGCAGTACTTC; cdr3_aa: CASRAVGSSYEQYF
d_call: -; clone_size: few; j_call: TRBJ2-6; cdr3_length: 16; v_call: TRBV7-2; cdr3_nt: TGTGCCAGCAGCTTAGCCCAGAATTTTGGGGCCAACGTCCTGACTTTC; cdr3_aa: CASSLAQNFGANVLTF
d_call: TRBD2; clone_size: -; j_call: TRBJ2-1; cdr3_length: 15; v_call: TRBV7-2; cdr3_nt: TGTGCCAGCAGCTACGGGGGGGCCGCCACGAAAGAGCAGTTCTTC; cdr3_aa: CASSYGGAATKEQFF
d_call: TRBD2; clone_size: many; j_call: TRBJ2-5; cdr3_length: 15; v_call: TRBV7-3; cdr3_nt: TGTGCCAGCAGCTCCTCCGGGACTAGGGTAGAGACCCAGTACTTC; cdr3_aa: CASSSSGTRVETQYF
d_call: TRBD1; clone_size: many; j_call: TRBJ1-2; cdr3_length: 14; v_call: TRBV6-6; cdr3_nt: TGTGCCAGCAATAAACAGGGGGGAAACTATGGCTACACCTTC; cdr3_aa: CASNKQGGNYGYTF
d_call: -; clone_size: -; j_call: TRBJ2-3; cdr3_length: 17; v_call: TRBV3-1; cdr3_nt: TGTGCCAGCAGCCGAAATGTGGGACCTACTGGCACAGATACGCAGTATTTT; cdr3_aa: CASSRNVGPTGTDTQYF
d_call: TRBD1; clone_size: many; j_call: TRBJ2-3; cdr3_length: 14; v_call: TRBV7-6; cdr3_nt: TGTGCCAGCAGCCGGGACAGCAAGGCAGATACGCAGTATTTT; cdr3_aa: CASSRDSKADTQYF
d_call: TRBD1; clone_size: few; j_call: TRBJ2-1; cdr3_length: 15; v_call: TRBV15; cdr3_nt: TGTGCCACCAGCACTCCTCTGGACAGGGACAATGAGCAGTTCTTC; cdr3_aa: CATSTPLDRDNEQFF
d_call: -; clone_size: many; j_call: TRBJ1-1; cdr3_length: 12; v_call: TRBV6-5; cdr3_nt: TGTGCCAGCAGTTACTCGAGCCAGGCAACTTTCTTT; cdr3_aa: CASSYSSQATFF
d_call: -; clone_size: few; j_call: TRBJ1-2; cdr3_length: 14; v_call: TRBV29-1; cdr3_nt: TGCAGCGTTAAGGACCCCGCTGAACTCGCGGGCTACACCTTC; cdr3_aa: CSVKDPAELAGYTF
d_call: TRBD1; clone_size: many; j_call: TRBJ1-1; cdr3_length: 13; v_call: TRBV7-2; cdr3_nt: TGTGCCAGCAGCGGGGGGACAGCGACTGAAGCTTTCTTT; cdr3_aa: CASSGGTATEAFF
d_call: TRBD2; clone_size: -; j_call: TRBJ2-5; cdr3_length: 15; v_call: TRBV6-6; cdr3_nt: TGTGCCAGCAGTTACGGTTCCGTCGGGGGGGAGACCCAGTACTTC; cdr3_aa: CASSYGSVGGETQYF
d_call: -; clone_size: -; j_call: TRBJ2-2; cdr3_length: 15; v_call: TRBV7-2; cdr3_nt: TGTGCCAGCAGCCTCACAGGGTTCAACACCGGGGAGCTGTTTTTT; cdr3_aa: CASSLTGFNTGELFF
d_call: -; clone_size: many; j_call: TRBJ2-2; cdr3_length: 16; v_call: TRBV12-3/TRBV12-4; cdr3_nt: TGTGCCAGTAGAACCCGAGGACCCCCGGGCACCGGGGAGCTGTTTTTT; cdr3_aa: CASRTRGPPGTGELFF
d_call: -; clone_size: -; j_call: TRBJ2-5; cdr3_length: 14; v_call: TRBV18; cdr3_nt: TGTGCCAGCTCACTGGGACTCCACCAAGAGACCCAGTACTTC; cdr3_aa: CASSLGLHQETQYF